The entry that follows covers one T cell receptor beta chain sequence. No antigen is known for it. This sequence may be a read error, since a much larger clone differs from it by one base. Starting from around 500 ng of total RNA, TCR beta cDNA was produced with a primer in the constant region. What produced the TCR beta libraries was three nested multiplex PCR rounds using slightly modified ARM-PCR. It was with TRBV1-TRBV30 forward primers and a C-beta reverse primer that the first two PCR rounds were run, at approximately 9 cycles each. TCRdb processed the multiplex PCR reads anew with MiXCR; each CDR3 protein has one entry. The sample carries roughly 330,000 distinct CDR3 sequences, around 60% recorded once. Both blood RNA, taken from unsorted whole blood, and germline DNA were extracted. CDR1 and CDR2 from the germline V gene are SGHNT and YYREEE (reference sequence). The length of the CDR3 is 17 residues.

The data originate from a study of tumor-infiltrating lymphocytes in primary liver carcinoma. Broader study findings: The study found tumor-adjacent and tumor-blood pairs overlapped less than tumor region pairs.

Sequenced sample: peripheral blood. The sequence derives from a man between 35 and 55 years old with primary liver carcinoma and hepatitis B virus infection. The V gene is TRBV5-4, the J gene TRBJ2-1; TRBD2 matches at 9 bases. CDR3 sequence: CVSSWADGTSRYNEQFF. In DNA, the CDR3 is TGTGTCAGCAGCTGGGCAGATGGGACTAGCCGATACAATGAGCAGTTCTTC.